A selection of T cell receptor beta chains follows, all from one sample in a study of T cell responses to AZD1222 COVID-19 vaccine. Repertoires were generated with immunoSEQ multiplex PCR, while TCRdb's copy carries only in-frame clones and drops some. This table has about 120,000 clones, 80% to 95% appearing once. Sample: peripheral blood, taken 28 days after the second AZD1222 dose. Every receptor here comes from an adult who received the AZD1222 COVID-19 vaccine. Each CDR3 is given with its conserved first and last residue. The D gene is left open where the match is weak. The size field is filled for only some rows; it gives once, few, many or a size class.

V: TRBV2
J: TRBJ1-4
size: once
D: TRBD1
DNA: TGTGCCAGCCGGGACAGGGATTCTCAGGAAAAACTGTTTTTT
CDR3: CASRDRDSQEKLFF

V: TRBV19
J: TRBJ1-1
size: once
D: NA
DNA: TGTGCCAGTAGTGTTCAGGGCCGGGGCACTGAAGCTTTCTTT
CDR3: CASSVQGRGTEAFF

V: TRBV7-2
J: TRBJ1-1
size: NA
D: NA
DNA: TGTGCCAGCAGCTTCTCTTTTTTGGCAGCCGAAGCTTTCTTT
CDR3: CASSFSFLAAEAFF

V: TRBV4-1
J: TRBJ2-3
size: NA
D: TRBD1
DNA: TGCGCCAGCAGCCAAGACCAACAGGGGACCGGGACAGATACGCAGTATTTT
CDR3: CASSQDQQGTGTDTQYF

V: TRBV11-3
J: TRBJ2-1
size: NA
D: TRBD2
DNA: TGTGCCAGCAGCAAAGTTAGCGGGGGACCTTACAATGAGCAGTTCTTC
CDR3: CASSKVSGGPYNEQFF

V: TRBV27
J: TRBJ2-1
size: NA
D: TRBD1
DNA: TGTGCCAGCAGTTTAACCGGGACAGGGTACAATGAGCAGTTCTTC
CDR3: CASSLTGTGYNEQFF

V: TRBV19
J: TRBJ2-2
size: NA
D: NA
DNA: TGTGCCAGTAGTATACAGGGGACGACCGGGGAGCTGTTTTTT
CDR3: CASSIQGTTGELFF

V: TRBV6-6
J: TRBJ2-7
size: NA
D: NA
DNA: TGTGCCAGCAGTCCAACCGGGACCCGAGCGGAGGGGGGGGAGCAGTACTTC
CDR3: CASSPTGTRAEGGEQYF

V: TRBV6-5
J: TRBJ1-4
size: NA
D: NA
DNA: TGTGCCAGCCGAAGGACAGTCAATGAAAAACTGTTTTTT
CDR3: CASRRTVNEKLFF

V: TRBV27
J: TRBJ1-5
size: NA
D: TRBD1
DNA: TGTGCCAGCAGTGCGGACAGGATGATCGGGAGTCAGCCCCAGCATTTT
CDR3: CASSADRMIGSQPQHF

V: TRBV5-1
J: TRBJ2-1
size: NA
D: NA
DNA: TGCGCCAGCAGCTTGGGGACAGAGAATGAGCAGTTCTTC
CDR3: CASSLGTENEQFF

V: TRBV5-5
J: TRBJ2-1
size: NA
D: NA
DNA: TGTGCCAGCAGCTCCCAAGGGGTACGGAGATACAATGAGCAGTTCTTC
CDR3: CASSSQGVRRYNEQFF

V: TRBV25-1
J: TRBJ1-1
size: NA
D: TRBD1
DNA: TGTGCCAGCAGCCGTGGGACAGCACCTGAAGCTTTCTTT
CDR3: CASSRGTAPEAFF

V: TRBV28
J: TRBJ2-7
size: once
D: TRBD1
DNA: TGTGCCAGCAGTTTATACAGGGGGTTCGACGAGCAGTACTTC
CDR3: CASSLYRGFDEQYF

V: TRBV7-9
J: TRBJ2-2
size: NA
D: NA
DNA: TGTGCCAGCAGCCAACCTGGCGTACAGAGGACCGGGGAGCTGTTTTTT
CDR3: CASSQPGVQRTGELFF

V: TRBV28
J: TRBJ1-6
size: NA
D: NA
DNA: TGTGCCAGCAGTATTACAGGGAATTCACCCCTCCACTTT
CDR3: CASSITGNSPLHF

V: TRBV28
J: TRBJ1-1
size: NA
D: TRBD1
DNA: TGTGCCAGCCGCCGGAGACAGGGCGACACTGAAGCTTTCTTT
CDR3: CASRRRQGDTEAFF

V: TRBV23-1
J: TRBJ2-7
size: NA
D: NA
DNA: TGCGCCAGCAGTCAATCAAGCCGACCTGGGGGGATAACAATACGCGAGCAGTACTTC
CDR3: CASSQSSRPGGITIREQYF

V: TRBV18
J: TRBJ1-5
size: NA
D: TRBD1
DNA: TGTGCCAGCTCACCGACAGGGGGAAATCAGCCCCAGCATTTT
CDR3: CASSPTGGNQPQHF

V: TRBV5-1
J: TRBJ2-3
size: once
D: NA
DNA: TGCGCCAGCAGCTCCCCCTTCCCTTTAAGCCTGGGGGGTGCAGATACGCAGTATTTT
CDR3: CASSSPFPLSLGGADTQYF

V: TRBV9
J: TRBJ1-1
size: NA
D: NA
DNA: TGTGCCAGCAGCGCCCGCTTTGATCTTGGGGTGAACACTGAAGCTTTCTTT
CDR3: CASSARFDLGVNTEAFF

V: TRBV6-5
J: TRBJ2-7
size: NA
D: TRBD2
DNA: TGTGCCAGCAGTTACGGGCGGGGGGCGACCTACGAGCAGTACTTC
CDR3: CASSYGRGATYEQYF

V: TRBV7-2
J: TRBJ2-1
size: NA
D: TRBD2
DNA: TGTGCCAGCAGCTTAGGGTCGACAGCGGGAGGGAACAATGAGCAGTTCTTC
CDR3: CASSLGSTAGGNNEQFF

V: TRBV28
J: TRBJ2-6
size: NA
D: NA
DNA: TGTGCCAGCACCCGCTCCTCTGGGGCCAACGTCCTGACTTTC
CDR3: CASTRSSGANVLTF

V: TRBV27
J: TRBJ2-7
size: NA
D: NA
DNA: TGTGCCAGCAGTTTAAGGGTACCGGGCCTAGGCTACGAGCAGTACTTC
CDR3: CASSLRVPGLGYEQYF

V: TRBV27
J: TRBJ2-7
size: NA
D: NA
DNA: TGTGCCAGCAGTTTATTGGGGGACGAGCAGTACTTC
CDR3: CASSLLGDEQYF

V: TRBV19
J: TRBJ2-1
size: NA
D: NA
DNA: TGTGCCAGTAGTACCAGGGACGGGAGCTCCTACAATGAGCAGTTCTTC
CDR3: CASSTRDGSSYNEQFF

V: TRBV11-2
J: TRBJ2-2
size: NA
D: NA
DNA: TGTGCCAGCGGGCCTGAGTGGGGGGAGCTGTTTTTT
CDR3: CASGPEWGELFF

V: TRBV28
J: TRBJ1-1
size: once
D: NA
DNA: TGTGCCAGTAAGCCGACAGGAGGGGTCAAGAGGGCTGAAGCTTTCTTT
CDR3: CASKPTGGVKRAEAFF

V: TRBV5-1
J: TRBJ1-3
size: NA
D: TRBD1
DNA: TGCGCCAGCAGCCAGGGACAGATTAACTCTGGAAACACCATATATTTT
CDR3: CASSQGQINSGNTIYF

V: TRBV10-3
J: TRBJ1-6
size: NA
D: NA
DNA: TGTGCCATCAGTCCGGCTCTTAATTCACCCCTCCACTTT
CDR3: CAISPALNSPLHF

V: TRBV7-2
J: TRBJ1-2
size: NA
D: TRBD1
DNA: TGTGCCAGCTACTGGGAGGGGGCAGATGGCTACACCTTC
CDR3: CASYWEGADGYTF

V: TRBV28
J: TRBJ1-2
size: NA
D: NA
DNA: TGTGCCAGCAGAAATCCGGGCTATGGCTACACCTTC
CDR3: CASRNPGYGYTF

V: TRBV29-1
J: TRBJ2-7
size: NA
D: NA
DNA: TGCAGCGTTGGGGGAGCTTCTAACGAGCAGTACTTC
CDR3: CSVGGASNEQYF

V: TRBV7-9
J: TRBJ1-1
size: NA
D: NA
DNA: TGTGCCAGCAGCTTCCGGGGAGGTGAAGTTTTCTTT
CDR3: CASSFRGGEVFF

V: TRBV7-9
J: TRBJ2-3
size: NA
D: NA
DNA: TGTGCCAGCAGCTCTAGCACAGATACGCAGTATTTT
CDR3: CASSSSTDTQYF

V: TRBV5-1
J: TRBJ2-2
size: NA
D: TRBD2
DNA: TGCGCCAGCAGCTTGGATGACCTTAGCGGGAGCACCGGGGAGCTGTTTTTT
CDR3: CASSLDDLSGSTGELFF

V: TRBV25-1
J: TRBJ2-6
size: NA
D: TRBD1
DNA: TGTGCCAGCAGTGGACCGGGACAGGGGGCTAACGCCAACGTCCTGACTTTC
CDR3: CASSGPGQGANANVLTF

V: TRBV7-8
J: TRBJ1-2
size: once
D: NA
DNA: TGTGCCAGCAGCCCCCAGGGGTTCGGCTATGGCTACACCTTC
CDR3: CASSPQGFGYGYTF

V: TRBV12-3/TRBV12-4
J: TRBJ1-5
size: NA
D: NA
DNA: TGTGCCAGCAGTTTTTGGGGAAATCAGCCCCAGCATTTT
CDR3: CASSFWGNQPQHF

V: TRBV6-6
J: TRBJ1-5
size: NA
D: NA
DNA: TGTGCCAGCAGTACCAGAGAAACTAGCAATCAGCCCCAGCATTTT
CDR3: CASSTRETSNQPQHF

V: TRBV3-1/TRBV3-2
J: TRBJ2-2
size: NA
D: NA
DNA: TGTGCCAGCAGCAACGACAGGGGGGAGCTGTTTTTT
CDR3: CASSNDRGELFF

V: TRBV11-2
J: TRBJ1-4
size: once
D: NA
DNA: TGTGCCAGCAGCTCGATGGGGGGGGGTGAAAAACTGTTTTTT
CDR3: CASSSMGGGEKLFF

V: TRBV28
J: TRBJ2-7
size: NA
D: NA
DNA: TGTGCCAGCAGTGCGCAGGGGATCCACGAGCAGTACTTC
CDR3: CASSAQGIHEQYF

V: TRBV29-1
J: TRBJ2-2
size: once
D: NA
DNA: TGCAGCGTTGAGGAGGACGGTAACACCGGGGAGCTGTTTTTT
CDR3: CSVEEDGNTGELFF

V: TRBV28
J: TRBJ2-1
size: NA
D: NA
DNA: TGTGCCAGCAGACATCAAAGCTCCTACAATGAGCAGTTCTTC
CDR3: CASRHQSSYNEQFF

V: TRBV9
J: TRBJ1-2
size: few
D: NA
DNA: TGTGCCAGCAGCCGTACCGGTGGCTACACCTTC
CDR3: CASSRTGGYTF